These 30 T cell receptor beta chains came from one sample sequenced in a study of response to subunit inactivated influenza vaccine. TCRdb used MiXCR to reprocess the RT-PCR reads, holding one entry per CDR3 protein. There are roughly 190,000 distinct CDR3 sequences in the sample; approximately 15% occur only once, and approximately 24% lies in the top ten. This specimen consisted of CD8+ T cells sorted from PBMCs, obtained about 5 days after vaccination. These receptors were collected from a man between 50 and 59 years old who received an inactivated influenza vaccine.

V and J are TRBV10-3 and TRBJ2-3, with 10 bases matching TRBD2. V gave up 6 bases and J gave up 3 bases; unmatched junction bases: 6. The CDR3 is made up of 15 amino acids. Germline-derived CDR1 and CDR2 are ENHRY and SYGVKD. The DNA for the CDR3 is TGTGCCATCAGGGGGGTACTAGCGGGAACAGATACGCAGTATTTT. Protein: CAIRGVLAGTDTQYF.

The chain employs TRBV9 and TRBJ2-3; TRBD2 matches at 10 bases. Germline V gene lookup returns CDR1 SGDLS and CDR2 YYNGEE. This CDR3 is built from 19 residues. V lost 4 bases, J lost 2 bases, and 16 bases stayed unmatched. The CDR3 region is CASSPFLGTSDYTTDTQYF. The CDR3 nucleotides read TGTGCCAGCAGCCCGTTTTTAGGGACTAGCGATTACACCACAGATACGCAGTATTTT.

This clonotype was recorded many times. The chain uses TRBV28 and TRBJ2-7; D is unclear. Germline values: CDR1 MDHEN, CDR2 SYDVKM. V lost 5 bases, J lost 2 bases, and 16 bases lay in between. This CDR3 is built from 15 residues. The CDR3 here is CASSSPRGIAYEQYF. CDR3 sequence (DNA): TGTGCCAGCAGTAGCCCCAGAGGCATCGCCTACGAGCAGTACTTC.

This clonotype came up a few times. The CDR3 region has the DNA TGCAGTGCTAGAGATCAGGGACTAGGGTTTGGCGAGCAGTACTTC. Encoded protein: CSARDQGLGFGEQYF. This rearrangement joins TRBV20-1 to TRBJ2-7, with 8 bases identical to TRBD2. Germline loops: CDR1 DFQATT, CDR2 SNEGSKA (reference sequence). The CDR3 has 15 amino acids. V was pared by 0 bases and J by 6 bases, with 10 bases of the junction left unmatched.

This clonotype was counted ten times or more. The CDR3 coding sequence is TGCAGCGTGGCAGGGGGGACAGGGGGCCGCAATGAGCAGTTCTTC. Protein sequence: CSVAGGTGGRNEQFF. This chain joins TRBV29-1 and TRBJ2-1, with 12 bases matching TRBD1. V dropped 6 bases and J dropped 6; count of bases not matched to a gene: 9. The CDR3 spans 15 residues. The germline V gene has CDR1 SQVTM and CDR2 ANQGSEA.

This clonotype was observed a few times. J is TRBJ1-4 and V is TRBV4-3; D unclear. Trimming removed 4 bases at V and 2 bases at J, with 17 bases between. Germline CDR1 is LGHNA and CDR2 is YSLEER. CDR3 length: 17 residues. CDR3 residues: CASSRGSSVWTNEKLFF. For the CDR3, the DNA is TGCGCCAGCAGCCGCGGGTCGTCAGTATGGACTAATGAAAAACTGTTTTTT.

This chain uses TRBV7-9 with TRBJ2-5, with D uncertain. Germline CDR1 SEHNR, CDR2 FQNEAQ (reference sequence). The CDR3 covers 14 residues. Trimming left V 2 bases short and J 5 bases short, with 12 bases between. The CDR3 bases are TGTGCCAGCAGCTTAAGTGACCCCCGGGAGACCCAGTACTTC. Residues: CASSLSDPRETQYF.

This clonotype was seen a few times. The rearrangement links TRBV3-1 to TRBJ2-7; D is perhaps TRBD2 (6 bases). This CDR3 spans 15 amino acids. The germline V and J ends were trimmed by 1 base and 3 bases, with 13 bases remaining between them. Germline V gene sequence: CDR1 LGHDT, CDR2 YNNKEL (reference sequence). CDR3 coding DNA: TGTGCCAGCAGCCAAGGACCGGGAGTCAGCTACGAGCAGTACTTC. Its protein product is CASSQGPGVSYEQYF.

This clonotype was seen only a few times. The V and J genes are TRBV7-8 and TRBJ2-1; TRBD2 matches at 10 bases. Germline V gives CDR1 SGHVS, CDR2 FQNEAQ. This CDR3 is built from 17 residues. V was pared by 1 base and J by 2 bases, with 5 bases of the junction left unmatched. In DNA form, the CDR3 reads TGTGCCAGCAGCTTAGAAACTACTAGCGGGGCCTACAATGAGCAGTTCTTC. Residues: CASSLETTSGAYNEQFF.

The rearrangement uses TRBV29-1 and TRBJ2-7; TRBD1 matches 7 bases. Germline V gives CDR1 SQVTM, CDR2 ANQGSEA. V dropped 6 bases and J dropped 2; count of bases not matched to a gene: 4. The CDR3 extends over 12 amino acids. CDR3 residues: CSVVGQTYEQYF. CDR3 bases: TGCAGCGTCGTGGGACAGACCTACGAGCAGTACTTC.

J is TRBJ2-1 and V is TRBV6-1, with TRBD2 matching over 11 bases. The CDR3 has 19 amino acids. Germline V gives CDR1 MNHNS, CDR2 SASEGT. The trim removed 5 bases at V and 1 base at J, leaving 13 bases unmatched. This CDR3 is CASSLLGTSGSWSYNEQFF. The CDR3 DNA follows: TGTGCCAGCAGTCTTCTTGGAACTAGCGGGAGTTGGTCCTACAATGAGCAGTTCTTC.

The rearrangement joins TRBV24-1 to TRBJ2-1, with 9 bases identical to TRBD2. The V and J ends lost 6 bases and 7 bases, in that order; junction bases with no gene match: 6. The V gene's germline CDR1 is KGHDR and CDR2 SFDVKD. This CDR3 region has 14 residues. In DNA, the CDR3 is TGTGCCACCAGTTGGGGCGGGAGGGCAAATGAGCAGTTCTTC. It encodes CATSWGGRANEQFF.

The sample holds a few counts of this clonotype. The V call is TRBV28, the J call TRBJ2-7; 10 positions agree with TRBD2. With V trimmed by 6 bases and J by 3 bases, 11 bases remained unmatched. The CDR3 has 16 amino acids. In germline, CDR1 is MDHEN, CDR2 SYDVKM. The CDR3 reads CASSGGGTSVFYEQYF. Here the CDR3 DNA reads TGTGCCAGCAGCGGTGGAGGGACTAGCGTATTCTACGAGCAGTACTTC.

This clonotype has more than one count but fewer than ten. This chain joins TRBV20-1 and TRBJ1-2, with a tentative D call TRBD1 (6 bases). V was clipped by 0 bases and J by 4 bases, with 18 bases between them. Germline CDR1 DFQATT, CDR2 SNEGSKA (reference sequence). The CDR3 loop spans 16 amino acids. The CDR3 DNA follows: TGCAGTGCTAGAGAGGGGGCCGGGCTACACGTCTATGGCTACACCTTC. Its translation: CSAREGAGLHVYGYTF.

The chain has TRBV28 and TRBJ2-7; D is perhaps TRBD1 or TRBD2 (5 bases each). CDR1 and CDR2 from the germline V gene are MDHEN and SYDVKM. V lost 5 bases, J lost 3 bases, and 14 bases lay in between. This CDR3 comprises 14 residues. For the CDR3, the DNA is TGTGCCAGCAGTCTAACCGGGGACGGCTACGAGCAGTACTTC. Protein: CASSLTGDGYEQYF.

The chain links TRBV2 to TRBJ2-7; 14 bases are shared with TRBD2. V lost 1 base and J lost 4; bases outside the gene matches: 3. The CDR3 spans 16 residues. The germline V gene encodes CDR1 SNHLY and CDR2 FYNNEI. The DNA for the CDR3 is TGTGCCAGCAGTGAAGGACTAGCGGGAGGGCCTTACGAGCAGTACTTC. The encoded protein is CASSEGLAGGPYEQYF. The complete variable domain, with remaining parts taken from reference TRBV2 and TRBJ2-7, reads EPEVTQTPSHQVTQMGQEVILRCVPISNHLYFYWYRQILGQKVEFLVSFYNNEISEKSEIFDDQFSVERPDGSNFTLKIRSTKLEDSAMYFCASSEGLAGGPYEQYFGPGTRLTVT.

There are a few counts of this clonotype. V is TRBV6-5 and J is TRBJ1-6, with unresolved D. The V end was cut by 0 bases, the J end by 4 bases, with 7 bases between. The CDR3 is 15 residues long. CDR1 is MNHEY and CDR2 is SVGAGI in the germline V gene. Written as DNA, the CDR3 is TGTGCCAGCAGTTACTCAACGGAGTATAATTCACCCCTCCACTTT. The encoded protein is CASSYSTEYNSPLHF.

At least ten counts were recorded for this clonotype. The genes are TRBV3-1 and TRBJ2-5; no clear D. The germline gives CDR1 LGHDT, CDR2 YNNKEL (reference sequence). CDR3 length equals 14 residues. With 2 bases removed from V and 5 bases from J, the gap between germline ends came to 12 bases. CDR3 protein: CASSQSVRPETQYF. The CDR3 nucleotides read TGTGCCAGCAGCCAAAGTGTCCGGCCCGAGACCCAGTACTTC.

At least ten counts were recorded for this clonotype. The CDR3 is CSAIGGMHNEQFF. The CDR3 nucleotides are TGCAGCGCCATCGGTGGGATGCACAATGAGCAGTTCTTC. This sequence joins TRBV29-1 and TRBJ2-1; D is uncertain. Germline CDR1 is SQVTM and CDR2 is ANQGSEA. V was shortened by 7 bases and J by 5 bases, with 15 bases between the two germline ends. The CDR3 contains 13 residues.

Many counts were recorded for this clonotype. The gene calls are TRBV7-6 and TRBJ2-3; 8 bases line up with TRBD1. Per germline, CDR1 SGHVS and CDR2 FNYEAQ. Trimming at V came to 4 bases and at J to 4 bases, leaving 4 bases not matched to a gene. CDR3 length equals 14 residues. The CDR3 loop is CASSSLQGADTQYF. Here the CDR3 DNA reads TGTGCCAGCAGCTCACTACAGGGGGCAGATACGCAGTATTTT.

Note on this clonotype: It may be a read error: a sequence one base away is much more abundant. This chain connects TRBV20-1 to TRBJ2-1; no clear D. CDR1 and CDR2 (germline): DFQATT, SNEGSKA (reference sequence). This CDR3 region has 15 residues. The V and J ends lost 5 bases and 0 bases respectively, with 14 bases between them. CDR3 sequence reads: CSADNMGVSYNEQFF. DNA for the CDR3: TGCAGTGCTGATAACATGGGCGTCTCCTACAATGAGCAGTTCTTC.

This chain joins TRBV28 and TRBJ2-7, with D tentatively TRBD2 (5 bases). Trimming took off 3 bases at V and 5 bases at J, with 11 bases between the two ends. The germline gives CDR1 MDHEN, CDR2 SYDVKM. This CDR3 is built from 13 residues. DNA of the CDR3: TGTGCCAGCAGTTTGGGAGAGACAAACGAGCAGTACTTC. Amino acids: CASSLGETNEQYF.

The J gene is TRBJ1-5, the V gene TRBV20-1, with 9 bases matching TRBD1. V dropped 5 bases and J dropped 0; count of bases not matched to a gene: 14. This CDR3 has 18 residues. Looked up from germline, CDR1 is DFQATT and CDR2 is SNEGSKA (reference sequence). The CDR3 region is CSADTQGQGPYSNQPQHF. CDR3 bases: TGCAGTGCTGACACGCAGGGACAGGGCCCTTATAGCAATCAGCCCCAGCATTTT.

This clonotype was seen a few times. This rearrangement joins TRBV11-2 to TRBJ2-5; D uncertain. Germline CDR1 is SGHAT and CDR2 is FQNNGV. The CDR3 extends over 14 amino acids. Trimming left V 6 bases short and J 5 bases short, with 16 bases between. CDR3 protein: CASSFDGPRETQYF. DNA of the CDR3: TGTGCCAGCAGTTTCGATGGTCCGAGGGAGACCCAGTACTTC.

As for this clonotype: A much larger clone lies one base from this, so it may be a read error. The chain joins TRBV12-3 or TRBV12-4 to TRBJ2-7; a possible D gene is TRBD1 (6 bases). The ends were cut back, 2 bases at V and 0 bases at J, with 11 bases in the middle. The CDR3 sequence is 15 residues long. CDR3 sequence: CASSLPQGSSYEQYF. CDR3 coding DNA: TGTGCCAGCAGTTTACCGCAGGGGAGCTCCTACGAGCAGTACTTC.

This clonotype has only a few counts. The V gene is TRBV28, the J gene TRBJ1-1, with D hard to call. The V end lost 5 bases, the J end lost 3 bases, and 31 bases lay between the germline ends. The germline V gene has CDR1 MDHEN and CDR2 SYDVKM. This CDR3 spans 20 amino acids. The DNA for the CDR3 is TGTGCCAGCAGTCCAGAGAACTCACCCCCGGACGGAGCTCGGGACACTGAAGCTTTCTTT. This encodes CASSPENSPPDGARDTEAFF.

The V gene is TRBV18, the J gene TRBJ2-1; 8 bases fit TRBD1. The CDR3 is 14 amino acids. CDR1 and CDR2 (germline): KGHSH, LQKENI. Unmatched junction bases numbered 5, after V lost 3 bases and J lost 7 bases. DNA for the CDR3: TGTGCCAGCTCACCTCCGACAGGGGAGAATGAGCAGTTCTTC. Translating it yields CASSPPTGENEQFF.

This clonotype was seen ten or more times. This chain links TRBV4-1 with TRBJ1-2, with 7 bases identical to TRBD1. Per the germline V gene, CDR1 is MGHRA and CDR2 is YSYEKL. CDR3 length equals 16 residues. V gave up 0 bases and J gave up 5 bases; unmatched junction bases: 9. CDR3 in amino acids: CASSQDRDSTFYGYTF. The CDR3 nucleotides read TGCGCCAGCAGCCAAGATAGGGACAGCACATTTTATGGCTACACCTTC.

This chain joins TRBV12-3 or TRBV12-4 and TRBJ2-4; D not resolved. The V gene lost 9 bases and the J gene lost 7 bases, with 1 base spanning the gap. This CDR3 region has 8 residues. The CDR3 nucleotides are TGTGCCAGGAACATTCAGTACTTC. It encodes CARNIQYF.

This clonotype has only a few counts. The CDR3 here is CASSPSSGLGAGEQYF. CDR3 coding DNA: TGTGCCAGCAGCCCCTCCAGTGGGCTGGGGGCGGGGGAGCAGTACTTC. This chain connects TRBV9 to TRBJ2-7; D is possibly TRBD1 or TRBD2 (6 bases each). The CDR3 runs to 16 residues. Germline V lookup: CDR1 SGDLS, CDR2 YYNGEE. The V end lost 4 bases, the J end lost 7 bases, and 24 bases lay between the germline ends.